Following are 12 T cell receptor beta chains from one sample sequenced in a study of T cell responses to AZD1222 COVID-19 vaccine (dated by TCRdb to the early 2020s). The time point label, read with the paper, signifies: about 28 days (+/-7) after the second vaccine dose. Receptors were amplified or captured by the immunoSEQ multiplex PCR assay. TCRdb took over this immuneACCESS table, retaining in-frame rearrangements with V and J assigned. Such tables are incomplete; in checked studies, under half of the missing clones stem from an unresolved V gene, and the remainder is unexplained. The sample data list just over 150,000 clones, and 90% to 95% of these were observed just once. About 1.6% of the sample goes to the ten largest clones. This sample comprised peripheral blood, obtained 28 days after the second AZD1222 dose. The receptors were sampled from an adult who received the AZD1222 COVID-19 vaccine.

CDR3 nucleotide sequence: TGTGCCAGCAGTGACTTCCCAGGGGGGATTAAGTTCTTC. Residues: CASSDFPGGIKFF. The J gene is TRBJ2-1, the V gene TRBV6-4, with TRBD1 as a possible D gene (7 bases). CDR3 length: 13 amino acids. CDR1 MRHNA and CDR2 SNTAGT come from the germline V gene. V lost 1 base to trimming and J lost 14 bases, with 15 bases between them.

This clone occurred a few times. The rearrangement uses TRBV6-4 and TRBJ2-1; TRBD2 agrees at 7 bases. The V and J ends lost 2 bases and 7 bases, in that order; junction bases with no gene match: 8. This CDR3 has 15 amino acids. Germline V gene data show CDR1 as MRHNA and CDR2 as SNTAGT. This CDR3 is CASSDEWREMNEQFF. For the CDR3, the DNA is TGTGCCAGCAGTGACGAGTGGCGGGAGATGAATGAGCAGTTCTTC.

The V and J genes are TRBV6-6 and TRBJ1-1; a weak D match, TRBD1 (5 bases). The CDR3 consists of 13 residues. CDR1 is MNHNY, CDR2 SVGAGI, per germline (reference sequence). Trimming took 0 bases from V and 5 from J, leaving 7 bases between them. CDR3 sequence reads: CASSYSGGTEAFF. CDR3 nucleotide sequence: TGTGCCAGCAGTTACTCGGGGGGAACTGAAGCTTTCTTT.

The CDR3 DNA is TGTGCCAGCAGAGTTTTGGGCTCTGGGGCCAACGTCCTGACTTTC. The encoded protein is CASRVLGSGANVLTF. This sequence joins TRBV6-6 and TRBJ2-6; D gene unclear. The CDR3 has 15 residues. The germline V and J ends were trimmed by 6 bases and 0 bases, with 9 bases remaining between them. In germline, CDR1 is MNHNY, CDR2 SVGAGI (reference sequence).

J is TRBJ1-4 and V is TRBV3-1 (or the pseudogene TRBV3-2), with D hard to call. V was cut by 1 base and J by 6 bases, with 3 bases left in between. The CDR3 runs to 12 residues. The germline CDR1 and CDR2 sequences are LGHDT and YNNKEL (reference sequence). The CDR3 protein is CASSQVDEKLFF. The CDR3 region has the DNA TGTGCCAGCAGCCAAGTGGATGAAAAACTGTTTTTT.

V and J are TRBV19 and TRBJ2-1; TRBD1 might be the D (5 bases). Germline V gene lookup returns CDR1 LNHDA and CDR2 SQIVND (reference sequence). V shed 3 bases and J shed 2 bases, with 14 bases lying between them. The CDR3 consists of 16 residues. Written as DNA, the CDR3 is TGTGCCAGTAGTATTAATAAAGGGGTGACCTACAATGAGCAGTTCTTC. Translated, it gives CASSINKGVTYNEQFF.

The chain couples TRBV29-1 to TRBJ2-7, with a possible D match to TRBD2 (6 bases). Trimming shortened V by 0 bases and J by 2 bases, and 11 bases separated the two germline ends. The germline gives CDR1 SQVTM, CDR2 ANQGSEA. This CDR3 is built from 14 residues. This CDR3 is CSVEDRGETYEQYF. The CDR3 nucleotides are TGCAGCGTTGAAGATCGCGGGGAAACCTACGAGCAGTACTTC.

The V and J genes are TRBV2 and TRBJ2-1; 10 bases line up with TRBD2. CDR3 length: 20 amino acids. The ends lost 7 bases at V and 2 bases at J; junction bases unmatched: 20. The germline V gene has CDR1 SNHLY and CDR2 FYNNEI. The CDR3 reads CASTPPRQAGSGRAYNEQFF. As DNA, the CDR3 is TGTGCCAGCACCCCTCCAAGACAGGCGGGAAGCGGGAGGGCCTACAATGAGCAGTTCTTC.

J is TRBJ2-7 and V is TRBV19; TRBD2 might be the D (8 bases). Germline V gene lookup returns CDR1 LNHDA and CDR2 SQIVND (reference sequence). CDR3 length equals 15 residues. V was trimmed by 6 bases and J by 2 bases, leaving 17 bases between them. The CDR3, as DNA: TGTGCCAGTAGGGTATCAGGGGGACTAGCCTACGAGCAGTACTTC. Its translation is CASRVSGGLAYEQYF.

The gene calls are TRBV19 and TRBJ2-1; D not resolved. V was shortened by 7 bases and J by 0 bases, with 10 bases between the two germline ends. CDR3 length equals 14 residues. CDR1 is LNHDA and CDR2 is SQIVND in the germline V gene (reference sequence). Written as DNA, the CDR3 is TGTGCCAGTATGGAATCTAGCTCCTACAATGAGCAGTTCTTC. Translating gives CASMESSSYNEQFF.

The J gene is TRBJ2-3, the V gene TRBV2, with 14 positions matching TRBD2. Germline V gives CDR1 SNHLY, CDR2 FYNNEI. CDR3 size: 18 residues. J lost 5 bases, V lost 8 bases, and 15 bases had no gene match. The chain's CDR3 is CASAGLAGGLILRDTQYF. The CDR3 DNA reads as TGTGCCAGCGCCGGACTAGCGGGGGGCCTAATACTAAGAGATACGCAGTATTTT.

The chain uses TRBV20-1 and TRBJ1-1, with a tentative D call TRBD1 (5 bases). CDR3 length: 11 amino acids. CDR1 and CDR2 (germline): DFQATT, SNEGSKA (reference sequence). The CDR3 loop is CRQDMNTEAFF. CDR3 in DNA: TGCAGACAGGACATGAACACTGAAGCTTTCTTT.